These 29 T cell receptor beta chains originate from one sample sequenced in a study of beta chain features in type 1 diabetes. Whole-study results and caveats: Type 1 diabetes patients showed a moderate but significant shortening of TCRB CDR3s in all four CD4+ subsets.

Their cognate antigens are unknown. Expressed TCRB transcripts were sequenced after all isolated RNA was converted to cDNA. Sequenced by immunoSEQ multiplex PCR; TCRdb stores in-frame clones only, minus some. Of about 240,000 clones listed, 11% to 15% were seen once; the top ten hold almost 0.02%. Sequencing was carried out using naive CD4+ T cells from blood. These receptors came from a man between 25 and 39 years old with type 1 diabetes.

This clone was counted only a few times. The V gene is TRBV10-3, the J gene TRBJ2-5, with 8 bases matching TRBD2. CDR1 ENHRY and CDR2 SYGVKD come from the germline V gene. This CDR3 region has 18 residues. The junction had 16 bases not matched to a gene; V was cut back by 3 bases and J by 4 bases. This CDR3 reads CAISDRRRGARGVETQYF. CDR3 DNA: TGTGCCATCAGTGATCGTCGGCGGGGGGCGCGCGGGGTAGAGACCCAGTACTTC.

In this sample, this clone turned up a few times. The genes are TRBV5-1 and TRBJ1-2; 8 bases align to TRBD1. Germline-derived CDR1 and CDR2 are SGHRS and YFSETQ. V lost 4 bases to trimming and J lost 8 bases; unmatched junction nucleotides: 7. This CDR3 spans 13 amino acids. CDR3 sequence reads: CASSQDRADGYTF. The CDR3 DNA is TGCGCCAGCAGCCAGGACAGGGCTGACGGCTACACCTTC.

V usage is TRBV29-1 and J usage is TRBJ1-1, with D possibly TRBD1 on 5 matching bases. V gave up 3 bases and J gave up 3 bases, with 8 bases separating them. Germline assignment: CDR1 SQVTM and CDR2 ANQGSEA. CDR3 length equals 12 residues. The CDR3, as DNA: TGCAGCGTTGATCCGGGGGACACTGAAGCTTTCTTT. Translated, it gives CSVDPGDTEAFF. Looking up the rest from reference TRBV29-1 and TRBJ1-1 gives the full variable domain: SAVISQKPSRDICQRGTSLTIQCQVDSQVTMMFWYRQQPGQSLTLIATANQGSEATYESGFVIDKFPISRPNLTFSTLTVSNMSPEDSSIYLCSVDPGDTEAFFGQGTRLTVV.

In its sample, this clone was seen a few times. This chain connects TRBV18 to TRBJ1-4; TRBD1 is a possible D gene (5 bases). Trimming stripped 4 bases from V and 5 bases from J, with 8 bases between. Germline assignment: CDR1 KGHSH and CDR2 LQKENI. This CDR3 has 13 residues. The CDR3 spells CASSRGENEKLFF. CDR3 nucleotides: TGTGCCAGCTCACGGGGGGAGAATGAAAAACTGTTTTTT.

The table lists this clone with a few counts. V usage is TRBV30 and J usage is TRBJ1-1; 8 bases are a match to TRBD1. Trimming cost V 4 bases and J 4 bases; bases outside gene matches: 5. Germline V lookup: CDR1 GTSNPN, CDR2 SVGIG (reference sequence). CDR3 length: 13 amino acids. The CDR3 region is CAWMQGAGTEAFF. Here the CDR3 DNA reads TGTGCCTGGATGCAGGGGGCGGGCACTGAAGCTTTCTTT.

The chain uses TRBV6-5 and TRBJ1-2, with D tentatively TRBD1 (6 bases). This CDR3 has 13 residues. Per the germline V gene, CDR1 is MNHEY and CDR2 is SVGAGI. Between the trimmed V and J ends, which lost 5 bases and 2 bases, there was a span of 9 bases. CDR3 residues: CASSRGWNYGYTF. The CDR3 DNA follows: TGTGCCAGCAGTAGGGGGTGGAACTATGGCTACACCTTC.

In its sample, this clone was seen a few times. The V gene is TRBV11-2, the J gene TRBJ2-1, with TRBD1 identical over 9 bases. After removal of 6 bases from V and 7 bases from J, the junction contained 13 bases not matched to a gene. CDR3 length: 16 amino acids. Germline values: CDR1 SGHAT, CDR2 FQNNGV. Written as DNA, the CDR3 is TGTGCCAGCAGATTTTCCTCGGGACAGGGTAGGAATGAGCAGTTCTTC. Its translation is CASRFSSGQGRNEQFF.

A few counts support this clone. The chain recombines TRBV7-2 with TRBJ2-1; 7 bases match TRBD2. Unmatched junction bases numbered 9, after V lost 5 bases and J lost 2 bases. Per the germline V gene, CDR1 is SGHTA and CDR2 is FQGNSA. The CDR3 is 16 residues long. The CDR3 DNA sequence: TGTGCCAGCAGCCCGGAGAGGCGGGAGCCCTACAATGAGCAGTTCTTC. It encodes CASSPERREPYNEQFF.

The table lists this clone with a few counts. The conserved phenylalanine or tryptophan is not found at the CDR3 terminus, so this likely reflects a read error. The DNA is omitted, as the CDR3 cannot be located on it reliably, and the CDR3 follows TCRdb's listing. The V and J genes are TRBV4-2 and TRBJ2-7; the tabulated D call, TRBD1, remains unverified against the DNA. The germline V gene encodes CDR1 LGHNA and CDR2 YNFKEQ. With termini counted, the CDR3 has 8 amino acids. Here the CDR3 reads CASSLGVI.

This clone has only a few counts. The chain combines TRBV7-9 with TRBJ2-5; 10 bases are shared with TRBD2. The CDR3 sequence is 16 residues long. Germline V CDR1 and CDR2: SEHNR, FQNEAQ (reference sequence). Unmatched junction bases numbered 8, after V lost 5 bases and J lost 2 bases. In nucleotides, the CDR3 is TGTGCCAGCAGCCTCGGGGGGACTAGCGCACAAGAGACCCAGTACTTC. Amino acids: CASSLGGTSAQETQYF.

Only a few counts were recorded for this clone. The chain's CDR3 is CASSPRGVRTDTQYF. In nucleotides, the CDR3 is TGTGCCAGCAGCCCCCGCGGGGTGAGGACAGATACGCAGTATTTT. This chain connects TRBV9 to TRBJ2-3, with D tentatively TRBD2 (6 bases). There are 15 residues in the CDR3. Trimming pared 4 bases from V and 3 bases from J, leaving 15 bases between. Germline V gives CDR1 SGDLS, CDR2 YYNGEE.

The gene calls are TRBV29-1 and TRBJ2-1; TRBD2 matches 8 bases. J lost 2 bases, V lost 4 bases, and 19 bases had no gene match. CDR1 is SQVTM, CDR2 ANQGSEA, per germline. This CDR3 has 19 residues. The CDR3 DNA reads as TGCAGCGTTGCCGGGGAAGCTGGCGGGAGGAATAGCCCCTACAATGAGCAGTTCTTC. Its translation is CSVAGEAGGRNSPYNEQFF.

This clone was picked up a small number of times. The chain combines TRBV18 with TRBJ2-1, with 10 bases identical to TRBD2. CDR1 is KGHSH and CDR2 is LQKENI in the germline V gene. The CDR3 is 15 amino acids. The junction had 8 bases not matched to a gene; V was cut back by 6 bases and J by 6 bases. The CDR3: CASSLTGTSVNEQFF. CDR3 DNA sequence: TGTGCCAGCTCCCTAACGGGGACTAGCGTCAATGAGCAGTTCTTC.

The CDR3 loop reads CASSPQGAILEGGYTF. CDR3 in DNA: TGTGCCAGCAGCCCACAGGGGGCGATCCTTGAGGGTGGCTACACCTTC. The chain employs TRBV5-4 and TRBJ1-2, with 9 bases lining up with TRBD1. The germline gives CDR1 SGHNT, CDR2 YYREEE (reference sequence). This CDR3 contains 16 residues. V dropped 4 bases and J dropped 7; count of bases not matched to a gene: 14.

This clone has more than one count but fewer than ten. At one boundary the junction diverges from the germline segment, which might be a read error. V and J are TRBV7-9 and TRBJ2-7, with 11 nucleotides matching TRBD1. Germline CDR1 and CDR2: SEHNR and FQNEAQ (reference sequence). The CDR3 has 15 amino acids. CDR3: CASSLMGQGEMGWSF. CDR3 nucleotides: TGTGCCAGCAGCTTAATGGGACAGGGGGAAATGGGATGGAGCTTC.

This clone was recorded a few times. The chain uses TRBV5-6 and TRBJ1-4; unclear D gene. V was pared by 5 bases and J by 8 bases, with 19 bases between. The germline gives CDR1 SGHDT, CDR2 YYEEEE. The CDR3 length is 15 residues. This CDR3 is CASRSRRSLGEKLFF. For the CDR3, the DNA is TGTGCCAGCAGATCGAGGAGGAGTTTAGGGGAAAAACTGTTTTTT.

The chain links TRBV7-2 to TRBJ2-7, with D possibly matching TRBD2 (5 bases). Trimming cost V 1 base and J 3 bases, with 7 bases left between them. The germline CDR1 and CDR2 sequences are SGHTA and FQGNSA. CDR3 length: 13 residues. The CDR3 sequence: CASSLVGVYEQYF. CDR3 DNA sequence: TGTGCCAGCAGCTTAGTCGGGGTCTACGAGCAGTACTTC.

The rearrangement joins TRBV18 to TRBJ2-4; TRBD1 agrees at 7 bases. Germline trimming cut 0 bases from V and 13 bases from J; bases unmatched to any gene: 12. The CDR3 is 15 residues long. Per the germline V gene, CDR1 is KGHSH and CDR2 is LQKENI. The CDR3 region has the DNA TGTGCCAGCTCACCACCTCGAGGGGGCGTGGAGCGACAGTACTTC. It translates to CASSPPRGGVERQYF.

This clone has more than one count but fewer than ten. The V and J genes are TRBV9 and TRBJ2-7; 7 nucleotides agree with TRBD1. Germline-derived CDR1 and CDR2 are SGDLS and YYNGEE. The CDR3 is 14 amino acids. The V segment lost 1 base and the J segment 4 bases; nucleotides outside the gene matches: 5. This chain's CDR3 is CASSVSDRVYEQYF. The CDR3 DNA reads TGTGCCAGCAGCGTATCTGACAGGGTGTACGAGCAGTACTTC.

This clone was counted between two and nine times. The chain joins TRBV27 to TRBJ2-6; 7 nucleotides line up with TRBD2. Germline values: CDR1 MNHEY, CDR2 SMNVEV (reference sequence). The CDR3 has 17 residues. Germline trimming cut 5 bases from V and 3 bases from J; bases unmatched to any gene: 10. The chain's CDR3 is CASSPWGGEDGANVLTF. For the CDR3, the DNA is TGTGCCAGCAGTCCCTGGGGGGGGGAGGATGGGGCCAACGTCCTGACTTTC.

This clone appeared a few times. The rearrangement uses TRBV6-5 and TRBJ2-2, with TRBD1 identical over 7 bases. Germline V lookup: CDR1 MNHEY, CDR2 SVGAGI. The ends lost 10 bases at V and 2 bases at J; junction bases unmatched: 7. There are 14 residues in the CDR3. The DNA of the CDR3 is TGTGCCACGAAGGGGACAGCAAACACCGGGGAGCTGTTTTTT. Its translation is CATKGTANTGELFF.

This clone turned up a few times. The chain links TRBV5-1 to TRBJ1-6, with 7 nucleotides matching TRBD1. V lost 4 bases to trimming and J lost 9 bases; unmatched junction nucleotides: 10. In germline, CDR1 is SGHRS, CDR2 YFSETQ. The CDR3 loop spans 15 amino acids. The CDR3 DNA reads as TGCGCCAGCAGCGCGACCGGGACAGAGATTTCACCCCTCCACTTT. It encodes CASSATGTEISPLHF.

This clone was seen only a few times. The chain uses TRBV30 and TRBJ1-4; 7 bases are shared with TRBD1. The V gene end was trimmed by 0 bases and the J gene end by 8 bases; junction bases not matched to a gene: 9. CDR3 length equals 15 residues. The germline V gene encodes CDR1 GTSNPN and CDR2 SVGIG (reference sequence). In DNA form, the CDR3 reads TGTGCCTGGAGTGTACAGGGGAGGAGGAGGGAAAAACTGTTTTTT. It translates to CAWSVQGRRREKLFF.

This clone was found a few times. The genes are TRBV4-1 and TRBJ2-1; no firm D call. This CDR3 contains 15 residues. Germline assignment: CDR1 MGHRA and CDR2 YSYEKL. Trimming left V 1 base short and J 0 bases short, with 7 bases between. The chain's CDR3 is CASSQVRTSYNEQFF. The CDR3, as DNA: TGCGCCAGCAGCCAAGTCAGAACCTCCTACAATGAGCAGTTCTTC.

This clone was found a few times. In DNA form, the CDR3 reads TGTGCCAGCAGCGCCGGGGGGGGACTAGCGGGGAAGGCGCCCTACGAGCAGTACTTC. Its protein product is CASSAGGGLAGKAPYEQYF. This chain connects TRBV7-8 to TRBJ2-7, with 13 bases lining up with TRBD2. V lost 5 bases, J lost 2 bases, and 15 bases stayed unmatched. The CDR3 length is 19 residues. The V gene's germline CDR1 is SGHVS and CDR2 FQNEAQ.

The genes are TRBV29-1 and TRBJ1-3, with a weak D call TRBD1 (5 bases). Trimming removed 5 bases from V and 4 bases from J, with 12 bases in between. There are 13 residues in the CDR3. The germline CDR1 and CDR2 sequences are SQVTM and ANQGSEA. Here the CDR3 reads CSVRTGSGNTIYF. The CDR3 coding sequence is TGCAGCGTTCGAACAGGTTCCGGAAACACCATATATTTT.

This clone was seen a few times. V is TRBV5-1 and J is TRBJ1-6; the D is unclear. CDR1 and CDR2 from the germline V gene are SGHRS and YFSETQ. V was trimmed by 5 bases and J by 5 bases, leaving 8 bases between them. The CDR3 loop spans 13 amino acids. The CDR3 is CASSPSDNSPLHF. Here the CDR3 DNA reads TGCGCCAGCAGTCCATCGGATAATTCACCCCTCCACTTT.

The chain links TRBV28 to TRBJ1-1; no clear D. The CDR3 sequence is 13 residues long. V was clipped by 5 bases and J by 6 bases, with 13 bases between them. Germline loops: CDR1 MDHEN, CDR2 SYDVKM. The CDR3 protein is CASSPSGFPEAFF. DNA for the CDR3: TGTGCCAGCAGTCCCTCGGGTTTCCCTGAAGCTTTCTTT.

This chain joins TRBV25-1 and TRBJ2-1, with 8 bases fitting TRBD1. V trimming: 0 bases; J trimming: 6 bases; junction bases outside the gene matches: 7. Germline CDR1 MGHDK, CDR2 SYGVNS. CDR3 length equals 16 residues. The CDR3 DNA reads TGTGCCAGCAGTGAATACGGACAGGGTTCGGTCAATGAGCAGTTCTTC. Translated: CASSEYGQGSVNEQFF.